The 16 T cell receptor beta chains given below trace back to one sample, sequenced in a study of radiation and T cells in renal cell carcinoma. Time point in this sample: baseline pretreatment blood. Treatment given: 15 Gy SBRT to primary tumor, nephrectomy 4 weeks later. Produced via immunoSEQ multiplex PCR; TCRdb's table is partial and in-frame only. The profile shows tens of thousands of clones, about four fifths of them singletons. Sequenced here: blood, sampled from a patient whose treatment included radiotherapy and nephrectomy. Receptors originate from a man aged 55 to 70 with renal cell carcinoma.

The chain recombines TRBV4-1 with TRBJ2-5; possible D gene TRBD2, 5 bases. The CDR3 totals 13 residues. The germline V gene encodes CDR1 MGHRA and CDR2 YSYEKL. Between the trimmed V and J ends, which lost 6 bases and 7 bases, there was a span of 15 bases. The CDR3 nucleotides are TGCGCCAGCAGTGTACCACCACGGGGGACCCAGTACTTC. This translates into CASSVPPRGTQYF.

The chain recombines TRBV6-1 with TRBJ2-7, with a weak D call TRBD2 (5 bases). V was cut by 4 bases and J by 6 bases, with 10 bases left in between. The CDR3 is made up of 12 amino acids. CDR1 is MNHNS and CDR2 is SASEGT in the germline V gene. The CDR3 DNA reads as TGTGCCAGCAGTGTCGGACTGGGCGAGCAGTACTTC. It yields the protein CASSVGLGEQYF.

The chain employs TRBV25-1 and TRBJ1-1, with D unclear. Germline CDR1 reads MGHDK; CDR2 reads SYGVNS. The germline V and J ends were trimmed by 4 bases and 2 bases, with 8 bases remaining between them. The length of the CDR3 is 13 residues. CDR3 nucleotides: TGTGCCAGCAGTGGTAATTCAAACACTGAAGCTTTCTTT. Translating it yields CASSGNSNTEAFF.

As DNA, the CDR3 is TGTGCCAGCAGCTTGGGGACTAGCGGGAGCACAGATACGCAGTATTTT. It codes for CASSLGTSGSTDTQYF. The V call is TRBV5-4, the J call TRBJ2-3, with 11 positions matching TRBD2. The CDR3 is made up of 16 amino acids. With V trimmed by 0 bases and J by 0 bases, 0 bases remained unmatched. Germline V CDR1 and CDR2: SGHNT, YYREEE (reference sequence).

The genes are TRBV4-1 and TRBJ1-2, with D maybe TRBD1 (6 bases). V was cut by 4 bases and J by 8 bases, with 23 bases left in between. The CDR3 is 16 residues long. Per the germline V gene, CDR1 is MGHRA and CDR2 is YSYEKL. The CDR3 DNA follows: TGCGCCAGCAGCCCTTCCCACCCCGACAGGTCTTGGGGCTACACCTTC. Protein product: CASSPSHPDRSWGYTF.

This chain connects TRBV28 to TRBJ2-7; 7 nucleotides match TRBD1. Germline V CDR1 and CDR2: MDHEN, SYDVKM. The CDR3 is 16 amino acids. V gave up 6 bases and J gave up 3 bases; unmatched junction bases: 14. CDR3 residues: CASSRSRQGTFYEQYF. CDR3 coding DNA: TGTGCCAGCAGCCGCTCTCGACAGGGAACGTTCTACGAGCAGTACTTC.

The chain carries TRBV18 and TRBJ2-7; TRBD1 might be the D (5 bases). The CDR3 spans 14 residues. In germline, CDR1 is KGHSH, CDR2 LQKENI. Trimming left V 6 bases short and J 0 bases short, with 12 bases between. The CDR3 nucleotides are TGTGCCAGCTCCAGACAGACCTTCTCCTACGAGCAGTACTTC. Protein product: CASSRQTFSYEQYF.

The CDR3 loop reads CASSLGGQFYGYTF. CDR3 coding DNA: TGTGCCAGCAGCTTAGGAGGGCAGTTCTATGGCTACACCTTC. V gene TRBV7-2 combines with J gene TRBJ1-2, with unresolved D. The CDR3 has 14 amino acids. V gave up 1 base and J gave up 4 bases, with 10 bases separating them. The germline gives CDR1 SGHTA, CDR2 FQGNSA.

This rearrangement joins TRBV15 to TRBJ2-7; 7 nucleotides agree with TRBD2. V lost 4 bases and J lost 0; bases outside the gene matches: 6. CDR3 length equals 15 residues. Germline CDR1 LNHNV, CDR2 YYDKDF (reference sequence). CDR3: CATSNLGLSSYEQYF. The CDR3 DNA reads as TGTGCCACCAGCAACCTGGGACTAAGCTCCTACGAGCAGTACTTC.

The chain joins TRBV19 to TRBJ2-3; 7 bases are a match to TRBD2. Germline assignment: CDR1 LNHDA and CDR2 SQIVND (reference sequence). The CDR3 loop spans 15 amino acids. V lost 3 bases to trimming and J lost 5 bases; unmatched junction nucleotides: 8. This CDR3 reads CASSISREKGDTQYF. The CDR3 DNA sequence: TGTGCCAGTAGTATTTCGCGGGAGAAGGGAGATACGCAGTATTTT.

The chain employs TRBV9 and TRBJ2-5; 7 positions match TRBD1. This CDR3 comprises 14 residues. The V gene's germline CDR1 is SGDLS and CDR2 YYNGEE. With 3 bases clipped from V and 2 bases from J, the junction kept 4 bases outside the gene matches. CDR3: CASSGWDRQETQYF. In nucleotides, the CDR3 is TGTGCCAGCAGCGGATGGGACAGACAAGAGACCCAGTACTTC.

V and J are TRBV10-3 and TRBJ2-2; 9 bases line up with TRBD2. This CDR3 has 16 residues. V shed 6 bases and J 4 bases; nucleotides not matched to a gene: 9. Germline-derived CDR1 and CDR2 are ENHRY and SYGVKD. The CDR3 bases are TGTGCCATCAGCGGGGGGGGACTAGCAGGCACCGGGGAGCTGTTTTTT. It translates to CAISGGGLAGTGELFF.

V gene TRBV19 combines with J gene TRBJ2-3; D is perhaps TRBD2 (5 bases). CDR1 is LNHDA and CDR2 is SQIVND in the germline V gene (reference sequence). The CDR3 is 16 amino acids. With 5 bases removed from V and 1 base from J, the gap between germline ends came to 16 bases. CDR3 sequence (DNA): TGTGCCAGTAGTTCCCGGATAGCGTATGGCACAGATACGCAGTATTTT. Translated, it gives CASSSRIAYGTDTQYF. The full variable domain, completed using reference TRBV19 and TRBJ2-3, is DGGITQSPKYLFRKEGQNVTLSCEQNLNHDAMYWYRQDPGQGLRLIYYSQIVNDFQKGDIAEGYSVSREKKESFPLTVTSAQKNPTAFYLCASSSRIAYGTDTQYFGPGTRLTVL.

This chain connects TRBV15 to TRBJ1-4, with D unresolved. Germline lookup yields CDR1 LNHNV and CDR2 YYDKDF (reference sequence). The CDR3 is 13 residues long. V was shortened by 0 bases and J by 7 bases, with 6 bases between the two germline ends. The CDR3 DNA follows: TGTGCCACCAGCAGAGAGAGGGTTGAAAAACTGTTTTTT. Translating it yields CATSRERVEKLFF. Looking up the rest from reference TRBV15 and TRBJ1-4 gives the full variable domain: DAMVIQNPRYQVTQFGKPVTLSCSQTLNHNVMYWYQQKSSQAPKLLFHYYDKDFNNEADTPDNFQSRRPNTSFCFLDIRSPGLGDTAMYLCATSRERVEKLFFGSGTQLSVL.

V usage is TRBV28 and J usage is TRBJ2-7; D is tentatively TRBD1 or TRBD2 (6 bases each). V lost 7 bases and J lost 4, with 11 bases in between. Germline V gives CDR1 MDHEN, CDR2 SYDVKM. The CDR3 sequence is 12 residues long. CDR3 sequence: CASMGGRYEQYF. In DNA, the CDR3 is TGTGCCAGCATGGGGGGCAGATACGAGCAGTACTTC.

The chain carries TRBV1 and TRBJ2-4. TRBV1 is an annotated pseudogene. The CDR3 length is 18 residues. CDR3 region: CTSSQEGWDAGGCYIQYF. DNA of the CDR3: TGCACCAGCAGCCAAGAGGGTTGGGACGCTGGGGGTTGTTACATTCAGTACTTC.